This T cell receptor (beta chain) was sequenced during a study of blood T cell repertoires in COVID-19. The method was immunoSEQ multiplex PCR; TCRdb's version includes in-frame clones alone and lacks a portion of them. In the table there are over 45,000 clones, roughly 82% of which are singletons. There are 13 residues in the CDR3. CDR1 is SGHVS and CDR2 is FQNEAQ in the germline V gene. Trimming shortened V by 3 bases and J by 4 bases, and 9 bases separated the two germline ends. This clone was detected only a few times. This rearrangement joins TRBV7-8 to TRBJ1-1, with a tentative D call TRBD1 (5 bases). This TCR derives from a man between 40 and 49 years old with acute or convalescent COVID-19. Sequencing was performed on peripheral blood. The CDR3 is CASSLWRGTEAFF. In nucleotides, the CDR3 is TGTGCCAGCAGCTTGTGGAGGGGCACTGAAGCTTTCTTT.